These 11 T cell receptor beta chains share one sample of origin, sequenced in a study of post-analysis software for immune sequencing data. Points from the study as a whole: Elevated frequency relative to controls characterized four or five TRBV segments in patients, TRBV5-6, TRBV5-1 and TRBV20-1 among them.

Every TCR beta cDNA library bore unique molecular identifiers. Using its own MiXCR run on the PCR reads, TCRdb lists one record per CDR3 protein. The sample comprises 650,000 to 850,000 distinct CDR3 sequences, about 50% of which are singletons, and about 4.5% rests with the top ten. Their recognized antigens are unknown. Material for sequencing was blood. Source of these receptors: a girl aged 10 to 17 with multiple sclerosis.

V is TRBV12-3 or TRBV12-4 and J is TRBJ2-3; D remains ambiguous. The CDR3 runs 13 residues. V was clipped by 6 bases and J by 2 bases, with 9 bases between them. CDR3 loop: CASRRSATDTQYF. In nucleotides, the CDR3 is TGTGCCAGCAGACGTTCAGCCACAGATACGCAGTATTTT.

V gene TRBV10-2 combines with J gene TRBJ1-5; TRBD1 agrees at 7 bases. CDR3 length: 16 amino acids. The germline V gene encodes CDR1 WSHSY and CDR2 SAAADI. V shed 0 bases and J 3 bases; nucleotides not matched to a gene: 5. CDR3 sequence (DNA): TGCGCCAGCAGTGAGTCGGACAGGCTGATCAATCAGCCCCAGCATTTT. Residues: CASSESDRLINQPQHF.

The rearrangement joins TRBV19 to TRBJ2-6; D not certain. Looked up from germline, CDR1 is LNHDA and CDR2 is SQIVND (reference sequence). CDR3 length: 16 amino acids. V lost 7 bases to trimming and J lost 2 bases, with 15 bases between them. In DNA, the CDR3 is TGTGCCAGTACCACCCGGGCTAGGACTGGGGCCAACGTCCTGACTTTC. It yields the protein CASTTRARTGANVLTF.

This chain joins TRBV5-1 and TRBJ2-7, with 8 nucleotides matching TRBD1. V lost 0 bases and J lost 5; bases outside the gene matches: 4. Germline V CDR1 and CDR2: SGHRS, YFSETQ. This CDR3 is built from 14 residues. In DNA form, the CDR3 reads TGCGCCAGCAGCTTGGAGGCAGGGGGCGACGAGCAGTACTTC. This translates into CASSLEAGGDEQYF.

The CDR3 sequence is CASSRGMRERTDTQYF. In nucleotides, the CDR3 is TGTGCCAGCAGTCGAGGGATGCGGGAGCGCACAGATACGCAGTATTTT. The chain carries TRBV7-9 and TRBJ2-3, with 7 bases matching TRBD2. The CDR3 is 16 amino acids. The germline CDR1 and CDR2 sequences are SEHNR and FQNEAQ (reference sequence). The trim removed 6 bases at V and 1 base at J, leaving 10 bases unmatched.

This clonotype has only a few counts. The J gene is TRBJ2-6, the V gene TRBV7-8; 8 nucleotides match TRBD1. The CDR3 runs to 19 residues. Trimming took 6 bases from V and 0 from J; bases not matched to a gene: 13. Germline V gene data show CDR1 as SGHVS and CDR2 as FQNEAQ. This CDR3 is CASSPAADRGSSGANVLTF. CDR3 bases: TGTGCCAGCAGTCCAGCGGCTGACAGGGGAAGCTCTGGGGCCAACGTCCTGACTTTC.

The V and J genes are TRBV7-9 and TRBJ1-4, with 7 bases fitting TRBD1. V lost 8 bases, J lost 3 bases, and 6 bases stayed unmatched. CDR1 is SEHNR and CDR2 is FQNEAQ in the germline V gene (reference sequence). This CDR3 region has 14 residues. The CDR3 bases are TGTGCCAGCGCCCCGGGGACAGCTAATGAAAAACTGTTTTTT. It encodes CASAPGTANEKLFF.

The rearrangement uses TRBV5-1 and TRBJ1-5; TRBD1 is a possible D gene (5 bases). The CDR3 consists of 14 residues. Trimming took 4 bases from V and 8 from J, leaving 16 bases between them. CDR1 SGHRS and CDR2 YFSETQ come from the germline V gene. The CDR3 nucleotides read TGCGCCAGCAGCCCGACGGGGGTCAAGGAGCCCCAGCATTTT. It encodes CASSPTGVKEPQHF. Full variable domain (rest looked up from reference TRBV5-1 and TRBJ1-5): KAGVTQTPRYLIKTRGQQVTLSCSPISGHRSVSWYQQTPGQGLQFLFEYFSETQRNKGNFPGRFSGRQFSNSRSEMNVSTLELGDSALYLCASSPTGVKEPQHFGDGTRLSIL.

This clonotype turned up a few times. The V call is TRBV29-1, the J call TRBJ2-3; D is unresolved. Per the germline V gene, CDR1 is SQVTM and CDR2 is ANQGSEA. Trimming pared 3 bases from V and 2 bases from J, leaving 6 bases between. This CDR3 region has 12 residues. CDR3 residues: CSVEGFTDTQYF. The CDR3 coding sequence is TGCAGCGTTGAGGGGTTCACAGATACGCAGTATTTT.

The chain carries TRBV2 and TRBJ2-7; D possibly matches TRBD1 or TRBD2 (5 bases each). The CDR3 totals 13 residues. The ends were cut back, 3 bases at V and 10 bases at J, with 16 bases in the middle. Germline V gene data show CDR1 as SNHLY and CDR2 as FYNNEI. This CDR3 is CASSEGTFVDQYF. DNA of the CDR3: TGTGCCAGCAGTGAGGGGACCTTTGTAGACCAGTACTTC.

The J gene is TRBJ2-7, the V gene TRBV12-5, with D perhaps TRBD1 (6 bases). This CDR3 is built from 17 residues. The germline V gene has CDR1 LGHNT and CDR2 FRNRAP. Trimming cost V 4 bases and J 3 bases, with 22 bases left between them. This chain's CDR3 is CASGSDPTGTFGYEQYF. The CDR3 DNA follows: TGTGCTAGTGGTTCCGACCCGACCGGGACATTCGGCTACGAGCAGTACTTC.